A single sample is the source of the 23 T cell receptor beta chains below, sequenced in a study of type 1 and type 2 diabetes patients. Genomic DNA was the PCR template. Amplification of the beta chain CDR3 used 30 forward and 13 reverse multiplex primers. TCRdb called the multiplex PCR reads again in MiXCR, with one record for every CDR3 protein. The sample includes 280,000 or so distinct CDR3 sequences, over 45% of them seen just once. Material for sequencing was peripheral blood mononuclear cells (PBMCs). Every receptor here comes from a man in his late teens or twenties with type 2 diabetes.

The chain recombines TRBV12-3 or TRBV12-4 with TRBJ1-2; perhaps TRBD1 as D (6 bases). Trimming shortened V by 5 bases and J by 4 bases, and 17 bases separated the two germline ends. CDR3 length equals 15 residues. The DNA for the CDR3 is TGTGCCAGCAGTCCCGAGGGGGTGGTCGGCTATGGCTACACCTTC. Residues: CASSPEGVVGYGYTF.

The CDR3 loop reads CASSFRPGQGRNNEQFF. CDR3 nucleotide sequence: TGTGCCAGCAGCTTCCGACCGGGACAGGGTCGGAACAATGAGCAGTTCTTC. The rearrangement joins TRBV7-2 to TRBJ2-1; 9 bases agree with TRBD1. The CDR3 loop spans 17 amino acids. Germline lookup yields CDR1 SGHTA and CDR2 FQGNSA. After removal of 3 bases from V and 5 bases from J, the junction contained 11 bases not matched to a gene. Full variable domain (outside the CDR3, taken from reference TRBV7-2 and TRBJ2-1): GAGVSQSPSNKVTEKGKDVELRCDPISGHTALYWYRQSLGQGLEFLIYFQGNSAPDKSGLPSDRFSAERTGGSVSTLTIQRTQQEDSAVYLCASSFRPGQGRNNEQFFGPGTRLTVL.

This chain links TRBV6-5 with TRBJ2-1; 8 bases line up with TRBD2. The CDR3 length is 16 residues. Germline-derived CDR1 and CDR2 are MNHEY and SVGAGI. The J segment lost 7 bases and the V segment lost 2 bases, leaving 10 bases of the junction unmatched. CDR3 sequence: CASSYEREGSVNEQFF. In DNA, the CDR3 is TGTGCCAGCAGTTACGAACGGGAGGGCAGTGTGAATGAGCAGTTCTTC.

This clonotype was observed a handful of times. The chain links TRBV15 to TRBJ2-1, with 7 nucleotides matching TRBD1. Per germline, CDR1 LNHNV and CDR2 YYDKDF (reference sequence). The CDR3 is made up of 14 amino acids. The V and J ends lost 0 bases and 6 bases, in that order; junction bases with no gene match: 2. The CDR3 reads CATSREHRGNEQFF. The CDR3 bases are TGTGCCACCAGCAGAGAACACAGGGGCAATGAGCAGTTCTTC.

This clonotype has just a few counts. The rearrangement uses TRBV19 and TRBJ2-5; TRBD1 matches at 9 bases. Looked up from germline, CDR1 is LNHDA and CDR2 is SQIVND (reference sequence). This CDR3 has 15 residues. The junction had 7 bases not matched to a gene; V was cut back by 5 bases and J by 3 bases. CDR3 nucleotides: TGTGCCAGTAGTTCCAATACAGGGGGCGAAGAGACCCAGTACTTC. This translates into CASSSNTGGEETQYF.

To note about this clonotype: Given a much more abundant clone one base away, this may be a read error. For the CDR3, the DNA is TGTGCCAACAGTGACGAGAACGGAGCAGCCTTTTACGAGCAGTACTTC. It is translated as CANSDENGAAFYEQYF. The rearrangement joins TRBV2 to TRBJ2-7; D is uncertain. Per germline, CDR1 SNHLY and CDR2 FYNNEI. The CDR3 totals 16 residues.

This sequence joins TRBV7-2 and TRBJ2-5; unclear D gene. The CDR3 runs 15 residues. CDR1 SGHTA and CDR2 FQGNSA come from the germline V gene. The V end was cut by 4 bases, the J end by 6 bases, with 18 bases between. The CDR3 nucleotides read TGTGCCAGCAGCTCGCGGACGGGCGGTTTACAGACCCAGTACTTC. Translating it yields CASSSRTGGLQTQYF.

For the CDR3, the DNA is TGTGCCAGTACTTTAGAATTCTTTTTTGGACAGGGGGGCAATCAGCCCCAGCATTTT. It specifies CASTLEFFFGQGGNQPQHF. The genes are TRBV19 and TRBJ1-5; 10 bases align to TRBD1. The germline V gene has CDR1 LNHDA and CDR2 SQIVND (reference sequence). CDR3 size: 19 residues. After removal of 7 bases from V and 2 bases from J, the junction contained 17 bases not matched to a gene.

The chain links TRBV7-3 to TRBJ2-7; 11 positions agree with TRBD1. Unmatched junction bases numbered 10, after V lost 6 bases and J lost 0 bases. This CDR3 spans 17 amino acids. Germline values: CDR1 SGHTA, CDR2 FQGTGA. CDR3: CASSMDRGRSSSYEQYF. The CDR3 nucleotides read TGTGCCAGCAGTATGGACAGGGGGCGTTCCTCCTCCTACGAGCAGTACTTC.

V is TRBV4-1 and J is TRBJ2-5; D is possibly TRBD2 (5 bases). The J call is in doubt because the DNA end fits TRBJ2-1 better. This CDR3 comprises 13 residues. CDR1 and CDR2 from the germline V gene are MGHRA and YSYEKL. The CDR3 region is CASSQDPGNEQFF. DNA of the CDR3: TGCGCCAGCAGCCAAGACCCGGGGAATGAGCAGTTCTTC.

V gene TRBV27 combines with J gene TRBJ2-5, with D perhaps given as TRBD1 or TRBD2 (5 bases each). Trimming stripped 4 bases from V and 0 bases from J, with 15 bases between. The CDR3 consists of 16 residues. Germline loops: CDR1 MNHEY, CDR2 SMNVEV (reference sequence). CDR3: CASSSPSGPHQETQYF. DNA for the CDR3: TGTGCCAGCAGTTCCCCGTCGGGACCACACCAAGAGACCCAGTACTTC.

This clonotype occurred many times. V and J are TRBV7-8 and TRBJ2-7; a possible D gene is TRBD1 (5 bases). Trimming removed 3 bases at V and 3 bases at J, with 9 bases between. CDR3 length: 13 amino acids. Per the germline V gene, CDR1 is SGHVS and CDR2 is FQNEAQ. The DNA of the CDR3 is TGTGCCAGCAGCTTCGGACATAGCTACGAGCAGTACTTC. As protein: CASSFGHSYEQYF.

The rearrangement links TRBV29-1 to TRBJ2-5; 8 positions agree with TRBD1. CDR3 size: 14 residues. Germline CDR1 reads SQVTM; CDR2 reads ANQGSEA. The junction had 17 bases not matched to a gene; V was cut back by 6 bases and J by 11 bases. CDR3 DNA: TGCAGCGTGGCTAGACAGGGGTCAATAGGGGAGCAGTACTTC. Protein: CSVARQGSIGEQYF. The full variable domain, in which reference TRBV29-1 and TRBJ2-5 provide the parts outside the CDR3, is SAVISQKPSRDICQRGTSLTIQCQVDSQVTMMFWYRQQPGQSLTLIATANQGSEATYESGFVIDKFPISRPNLTFSTLTVSNMSPEDSSIYLCSVARQGSIGEQYFGPGTRLLVL.

V gene TRBV19 combines with J gene TRBJ2-3; no firm D call. Germline V gene lookup returns CDR1 LNHDA and CDR2 SQIVND (reference sequence). The CDR3 sequence is 14 residues long. Trimming cost V 4 bases and J 0 bases, with 8 bases left between them. The CDR3 sequence: CASSTPWSTDTQYF. The CDR3 region has the DNA TGTGCCAGTAGTACCCCTTGGAGCACAGATACGCAGTATTTT.

This clonotype was seen many times. The chain has TRBV2 and TRBJ1-2; D remains ambiguous. V lost 6 bases to trimming and J lost 2 bases, with 13 bases between them. The germline V gene has CDR1 SNHLY and CDR2 FYNNEI. CDR3 size: 14 residues. The DNA of the CDR3 is TGTGCCAGCAGAGGACGGGGTCAGAACTATGGCTACACCTTC. It specifies CASRGRGQNYGYTF.

V and J are TRBV6-6 and TRBJ1-5; D may be TRBD1 (5 bases). CDR3 length equals 14 residues. Germline V gene data show CDR1 as MNHNY and CDR2 as SVGAGI (reference sequence). Trimming pared 7 bases from V and 7 bases from J, leaving 17 bases between. This CDR3 reads CASTTQGSGQPQHF. CDR3 nucleotide sequence: TGTGCCAGCACTACCCAGGGTTCAGGCCAGCCCCAGCATTTT.

This sequence joins TRBV10-1 and TRBJ1-5, with D possibly being TRBD1 (5 bases). This CDR3 is 17 amino acids long. Trimming took off 6 bases at V and 2 bases at J, with 20 bases between the two ends. CDR1 and CDR2 (germline): WNHNN, SYGVQD (reference sequence). The CDR3 bases are TGCGCCAGCAGCTTACGGCTTCCCAGGGTTGGCAATCAGCCCCAGCATTTT. Protein: CASSLRLPRVGNQPQHF.

The V call is TRBV2, the J call TRBJ1-5, with a weak D call TRBD1 (5 bases). The V end lost 6 bases, the J end lost 4 bases, and 16 bases lay between the germline ends. Germline V lookup: CDR1 SNHLY, CDR2 FYNNEI. CDR3 size: 15 residues. The CDR3, as DNA: TGTGCCAGCAGCCAACAAGGGGTCACTAATCAGCCCCAGCATTTT. As protein: CASSQQGVTNQPQHF.

V gene TRBV10-1 combines with J gene TRBJ2-3, with a possible D match to TRBD2 (5 bases). Germline CDR1 WNHNN, CDR2 SYGVQD (reference sequence). V gave up 3 bases and J gave up 1 base, with 14 bases separating them. The CDR3 loop spans 16 amino acids. CDR3 bases: TGCGCCAGCAGTGACCCCGCGGGCCCGGGCACAGATACGCAGTATTTT. Translated, it gives CASSDPAGPGTDTQYF.

The chain recombines TRBV7-8 with TRBJ1-1, with D uncertain. V lost 0 bases to trimming and J lost 1 base, with 24 bases between them. Looked up from germline, CDR1 is SGHVS and CDR2 is FQNEAQ. The CDR3 loop spans 20 amino acids. This CDR3 reads CASSLAARPSQTKGNTEAFF. CDR3 DNA sequence: TGTGCCAGCAGCTTAGCAGCGAGACCCTCTCAAACGAAGGGGAACACTGAAGCTTTCTTT. The full variable domain, its missing parts supplied by reference TRBV7-8 and TRBJ1-1, is GAGVSQSPRYKVAKRGQDVALRCDPISGHVSLFWYQQALGQGPEFLTYFQNEAQLDKSGLPSDRFFAERPEGSVSTLKIQRTQQEDSAVYLCASSLAARPSQTKGNTEAFFGQGTRLTVV.

This clonotype was recorded a few times. This chain's CDR3 is CAWNNGYEQYF. CDR3 coding DNA: TGTGCCTGGAATAACGGCTACGAGCAGTACTTC. The chain combines TRBV30 with TRBJ2-7; D gene uncertain. This CDR3 comprises 11 residues. From germline, CDR1 is GTSNPN and CDR2 SVGIG (reference sequence). The V end was cut by 4 bases, the J end by 3 bases, with 7 bases between.

This clonotype was detected a few times. The chain employs TRBV5-1 and TRBJ1-6; possible D gene TRBD1, 5 bases. This CDR3 is 15 amino acids long. V lost 1 base and J lost 5, with 10 bases in between. CDR1 is SGHRS, CDR2 YFSETQ, per germline. The CDR3 DNA sequence: TGCGCCAGCAGCTTGAATCCACAGGATAATTCACCCCTCCACTTT. This translates into CASSLNPQDNSPLHF.

The rearrangement joins TRBV12-3 or TRBV12-4 to TRBJ1-2; TRBD1 matches 8 bases. Trimming took 5 bases from V and 3 from J; bases not matched to a gene: 2. The CDR3 is 13 residues long. The CDR3 here is CASSPTGDYGYTF. The CDR3 DNA follows: TGTGCCAGCAGTCCGACAGGGGACTATGGCTACACCTTC.